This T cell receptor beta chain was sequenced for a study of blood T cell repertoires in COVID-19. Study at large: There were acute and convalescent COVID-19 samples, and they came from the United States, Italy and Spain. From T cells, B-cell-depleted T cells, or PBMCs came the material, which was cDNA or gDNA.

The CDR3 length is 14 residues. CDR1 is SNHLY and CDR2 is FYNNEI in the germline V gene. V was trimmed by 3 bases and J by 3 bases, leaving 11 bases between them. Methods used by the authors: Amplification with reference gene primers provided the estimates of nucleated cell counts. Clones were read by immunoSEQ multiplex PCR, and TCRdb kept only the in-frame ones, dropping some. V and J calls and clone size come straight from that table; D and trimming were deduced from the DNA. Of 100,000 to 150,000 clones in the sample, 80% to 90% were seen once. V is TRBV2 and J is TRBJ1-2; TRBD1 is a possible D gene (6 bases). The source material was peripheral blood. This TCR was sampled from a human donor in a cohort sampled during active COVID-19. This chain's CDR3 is CASSDQGLDYGYTF. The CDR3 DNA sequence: TGTGCCAGCAGTGACCAGGGGTTGGACTATGGCTACACCTTC.